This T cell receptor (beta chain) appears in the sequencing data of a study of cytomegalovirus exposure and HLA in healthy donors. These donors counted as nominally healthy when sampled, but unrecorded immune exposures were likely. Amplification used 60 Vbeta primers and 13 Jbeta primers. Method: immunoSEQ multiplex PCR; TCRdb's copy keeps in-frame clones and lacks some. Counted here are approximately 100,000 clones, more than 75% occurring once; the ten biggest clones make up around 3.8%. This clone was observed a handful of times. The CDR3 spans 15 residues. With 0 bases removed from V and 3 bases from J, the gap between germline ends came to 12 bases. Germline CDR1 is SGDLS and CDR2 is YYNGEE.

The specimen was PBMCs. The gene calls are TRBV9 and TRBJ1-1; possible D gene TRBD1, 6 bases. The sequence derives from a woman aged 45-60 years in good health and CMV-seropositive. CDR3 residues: CASSVAEQGYTEAFF. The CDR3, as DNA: TGTGCCAGCAGCGTAGCTGAACAGGGATACACTGAAGCTTTCTTT.